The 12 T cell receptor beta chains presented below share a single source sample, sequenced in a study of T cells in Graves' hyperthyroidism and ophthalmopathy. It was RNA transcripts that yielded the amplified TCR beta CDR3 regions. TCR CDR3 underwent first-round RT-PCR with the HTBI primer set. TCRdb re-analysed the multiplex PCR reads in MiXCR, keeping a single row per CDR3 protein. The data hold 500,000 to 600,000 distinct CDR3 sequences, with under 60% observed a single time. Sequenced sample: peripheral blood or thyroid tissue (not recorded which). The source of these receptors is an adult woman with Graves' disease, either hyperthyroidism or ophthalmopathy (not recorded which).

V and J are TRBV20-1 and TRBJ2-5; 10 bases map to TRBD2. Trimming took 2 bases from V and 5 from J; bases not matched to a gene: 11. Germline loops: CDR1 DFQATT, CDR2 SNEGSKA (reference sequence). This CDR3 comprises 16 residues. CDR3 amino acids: CSARPLSSGSRETQYF. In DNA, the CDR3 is TGCAGTGCTAGACCTCTGTCTAGCGGGAGCAGGGAGACCCAGTACTTC.

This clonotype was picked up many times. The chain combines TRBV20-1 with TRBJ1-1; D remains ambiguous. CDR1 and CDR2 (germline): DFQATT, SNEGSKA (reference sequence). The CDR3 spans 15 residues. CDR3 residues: CSLPRIRSMNTEAFF. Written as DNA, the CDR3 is TGCAGCTTACCTCGCATCCGATCCATGAACACTGAAGCTTTCTTT.

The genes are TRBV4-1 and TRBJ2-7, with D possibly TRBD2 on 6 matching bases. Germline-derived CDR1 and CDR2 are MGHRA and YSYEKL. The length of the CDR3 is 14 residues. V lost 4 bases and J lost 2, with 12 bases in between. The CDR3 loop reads CASSRGVGTYEQYF. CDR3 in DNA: TGCGCCAGCAGCCGGGGGGTAGGGACCTACGAGCAGTACTTC.

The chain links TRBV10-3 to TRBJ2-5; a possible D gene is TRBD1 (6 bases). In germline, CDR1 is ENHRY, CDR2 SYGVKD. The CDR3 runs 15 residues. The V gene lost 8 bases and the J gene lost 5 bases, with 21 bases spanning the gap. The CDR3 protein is CAISGVEGMMETQYF. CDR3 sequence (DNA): TGTGCCATCTCAGGGGTCGAGGGGATGATGGAGACCCAGTACTTC.

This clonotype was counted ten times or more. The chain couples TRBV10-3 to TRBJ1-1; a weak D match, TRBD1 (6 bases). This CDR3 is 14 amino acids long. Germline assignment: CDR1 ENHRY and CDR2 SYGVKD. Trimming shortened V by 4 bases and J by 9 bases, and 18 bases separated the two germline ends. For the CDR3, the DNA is TGTGCCATCAGTGGACCAAGGCCAGGGGATAAAGCTTTCTTT. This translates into CAISGPRPGDKAFF.

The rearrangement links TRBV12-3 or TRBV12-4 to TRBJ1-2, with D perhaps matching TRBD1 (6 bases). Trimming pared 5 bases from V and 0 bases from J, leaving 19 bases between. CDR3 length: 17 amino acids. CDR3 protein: CASSELIREGANYGYTF. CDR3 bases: TGTGCCAGCAGTGAATTGATCAGGGAGGGGGCTAACTATGGCTACACCTTC.

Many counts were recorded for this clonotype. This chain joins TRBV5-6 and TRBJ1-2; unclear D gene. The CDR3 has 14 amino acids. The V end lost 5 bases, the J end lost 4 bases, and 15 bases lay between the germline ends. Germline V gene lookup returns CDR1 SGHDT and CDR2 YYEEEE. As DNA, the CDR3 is TGTGCCAGCAGAAGCGTCTTGGTTGGCTATGGCTACACCTTC. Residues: CASRSVLVGYGYTF.

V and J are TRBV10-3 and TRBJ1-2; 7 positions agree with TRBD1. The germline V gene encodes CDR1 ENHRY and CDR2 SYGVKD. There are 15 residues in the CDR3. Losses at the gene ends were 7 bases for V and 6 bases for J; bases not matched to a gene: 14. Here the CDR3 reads CAITRQGDTEDGYTF. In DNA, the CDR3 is TGTGCCATCACCAGACAGGGCGACACTGAAGATGGCTACACCTTC.

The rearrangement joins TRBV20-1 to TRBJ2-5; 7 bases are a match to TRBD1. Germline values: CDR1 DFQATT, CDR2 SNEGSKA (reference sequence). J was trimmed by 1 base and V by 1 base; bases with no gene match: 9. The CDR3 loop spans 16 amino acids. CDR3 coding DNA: TGCAGTGCTAGAGGGCAACAGGGGATTATCCAAGAGACCCAGTACTTC. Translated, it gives CSARGQQGIIQETQYF.

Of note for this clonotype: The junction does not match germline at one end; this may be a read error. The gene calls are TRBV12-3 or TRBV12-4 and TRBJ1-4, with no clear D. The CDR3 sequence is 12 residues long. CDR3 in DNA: TGTGCCATCAGTGACGGTCCGGAAAAACTGTTTTTT. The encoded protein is CAISDGPEKLFF.

Written as DNA, the CDR3 is TGTGCCAGCAGCCCCGACGGTGGGGCGGTACAAGAGACCCAGTACTTC. Translation gives CASSPDGGAVQETQYF. The chain is built from TRBV7-2 and TRBJ2-5; D perhaps matches TRBD1 (5 bases). Germline-derived CDR1 and CDR2 are SGHTA and FQGNSA. CDR3 size: 16 residues. Trimming stripped 5 bases from V and 2 bases from J, with 18 bases between.

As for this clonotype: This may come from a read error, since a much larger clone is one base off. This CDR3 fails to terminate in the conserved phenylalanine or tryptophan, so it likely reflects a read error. This CDR3 is CASSQTTGELFI. Here the CDR3 DNA reads TGTGCCAGCAGCCAAACGACAGGGGAGCTGTTTATT. J is TRBJ2-2 and V is TRBV14; D is ambiguous. Trimming pared 2 bases from V and 8 bases from J, leaving 6 bases between. The CDR3 contains 12 residues. Per germline, CDR1 SGHDN and CDR2 FVKESK.